These T cell receptor beta chains were read from a single sample in a study of T-cell reconstitution after alpha-beta-depleted transplantation in children. A single record per CDR3 protein comes from TCRdb applying MiXCR to the PCR reads. The sample contains approximately 640,000 distinct CDR3 sequences, about 15% of which appear only once. Sequencing used PBMCs from the stem cell graft donor, obtained from the stem cell graft. These receptors all come from a human donor who donated a stem cell graft to a child with acute myeloid leukemia. CDR3s include the opening cysteine and the closing phenylalanine or tryptophan. A D gene is named only where the DNA matches it firmly. Some rows have no size entry. The others give once, few or many, or a class for an expanded clone.

V: TRBV5-1
D: .
size: .
J: TRBJ1-1
CDR3: CASSLPPGGSGTEAFF
DNA: TGCGCCAGCAGCTTGCCCCCGGGGGGCTCGGGAACTGAAGCTTTCTTT

V: TRBV4-3
D: .
size: many
J: TRBJ2-5
CDR3: CASSQGDRPGRQETQYF
DNA: TGCGCCAGCAGCCAAGGAGACCGCCCAGGGCGTCAAGAGACCCAGTACTTC

V: TRBV27
D: .
size: few
J: TRBJ1-1
CDR3: CASSWSMNTEAFF
DNA: TGTGCCAGCAGTTGGAGCATGAACACTGAAGCTTTCTTT

V: TRBV7-2
D: .
size: many
J: TRBJ1-5
CDR3: CASSLKGSRDGQPQHF
DNA: TGTGCCAGCAGCTTAAAAGGCTCCCGGGATGGACAGCCCCAGCATTTT

V: TRBV6-1
D: .
size: .
J: TRBJ1-1
CDR3: CASSEFGQGNTEAFF
DNA: TGTGCCAGCAGTGAATTTGGGCAGGGGAACACTGAAGCTTTCTTT

V: TRBV5-1
D: TRBD2
size: once
J: TRBJ2-3
CDR3: CASSARTSGPSTDTQYF
DNA: TGCGCCAGCAGCGCCAGGACTAGCGGGCCTAGCACAGATACGCAGTATTTT

V: TRBV12-3/TRBV12-4
D: TRBD1
size: few
J: TRBJ1-3
CDR3: CASSFRQGLSGNTIYF
DNA: TGTGCCAGCAGTTTTCGACAGGGTCTCTCTGGAAACACCATATATTTT

V: TRBV20-1
D: TRBD1
size: many
J: TRBJ1-1
CDR3: CSASSEAWDRGSNTEAFF
DNA: TGCAGTGCTAGCAGTGAGGCTTGGGACAGGGGATCGAACACTGAAGCTTTCTTT

V: TRBV7-9
D: .
size: .
J: TRBJ2-1
CDR3: CASSLFHNEQFF
DNA: TGTGCCAGCAGCTTATTCCACAATGAGCAGTTCTTC

V: TRBV9
D: .
size: .
J: TRBJ2-7
CDR3: CASSVAEGAYEQYF
DNA: TGTGCCAGCAGCGTAGCTGAAGGGGCCTACGAGCAGTACTTC

V: TRBV5-6
D: .
size: many
J: TRBJ1-3
CDR3: CASSLSGAFSGNTIYF
DNA: TGTGCCAGCAGCTTGTCAGGAGCGTTCTCTGGAAACACCATATATTTT

V: TRBV5-1
D: .
size: few
J: TRBJ1-4
CDR3: CASSRGENEKLFF
DNA: TGCGCCAGCAGCAGGGGCGAAAATGAAAAACTGTTTTTT

V: TRBV9
D: TRBD1
size: many
J: TRBJ2-3
CDR3: CASSVAGQGAVRTDTQYF
DNA: TGTGCCAGCAGCGTAGCCGGACAGGGGGCTGTACGCACAGATACGCAGTATTTT